This entry describes one T cell receptor beta chain. The antigen is not known. A multiplex PCR was run with 60 Vbeta primers and 13 Jbeta primers. Data came from immunoSEQ multiplex PCR; TCRdb stores just in-frame clones and leaves some out. In the table there are about 200,000 clones, over 75% of which are singletons. This record belongs to a study of cytomegalovirus exposure and HLA in healthy donors. Study outcomes and limitations: In a later analysis, V- and J-gene trimming of beta chains associated with a DCLRE1C missense variant, replicated independently. Because they were indistinguishable, some V segments, including TRBV6-2 and TRBV6-3, were excluded. A few of the chains that were CMV-associated were confirmed in vitro to be specific for CMV antigens. Altogether, 160 or so TCR beta chains were recorded as cytomegalovirus-associated.

The CDR3 length is 17 residues. V lost 0 bases to trimming and J lost 7 bases, with 21 bases between them. Germline CDR1 reads SGHDN; CDR2 reads FVKESK. The sequence was obtained from a girl aged 2 to 10 in good health and CMV-seronegative. The sample consisted of PBMCs. This rearrangement joins TRBV14 to TRBJ1-2, with a tentative D call TRBD1 (6 bases). This CDR3 is CASSQDYNRWGPGGYTF. The CDR3 DNA reads as TGTGCCAGCAGCCAAGATTACAATCGGTGGGGGCCGGGTGGCTACACCTTC.